This TCR beta chain is drawn from a study of PD-1 blockade in classical Hodgkin lymphoma. Overall study findings and caveats: TCR diversity rose significantly by C4D1 in CD4+ but not CD8+ cells. Among the patients, those starting nivolumab under 1 year after ASCT were excluded. Complete responders' baseline diversity resembled that of newly diagnosed patients. Healthy donors were reported to have higher baseline TCR diversity than newly diagnosed patients.

For this clone: The antigen is undetermined.

Sequencing used immunoSEQ multiplex PCR; TCRdb keeps in-frame clones, though not all of them. The sample records tens of thousands of clones, about four fifths being singletons. Time point reported: cycle 4 day 1 (C4D1), after less than 7 weeks of nivolumab. The patients all showed relapse after autologous stem cell transplantation, while their brentuximab vedotin exposure varied. This receptor was identified in a human donor with classical Hodgkin lymphoma. The input for sequencing was peripheral blood mononuclear cells (PBMCs), taken before the fourth cycle of nivolumab.

The DNA for the CDR3 is TGTGCCTGGAGTCACAGGGCCGGGGGCGAGCAGTACTTC. It is translated as CAWSHRAGGEQYF. This chain links TRBV30 with TRBJ2-7; tentatively, D is TRBD1 or TRBD2 (6 bases each). The CDR3 covers 13 residues. V was shortened by 2 bases and J by 6 bases, with 14 bases between the two germline ends. The germline gives CDR1 GTSNPN, CDR2 SVGIG (reference sequence).